Listed here is a single TCR beta chain. After extraction with the RNeasy kit, roughly 0.5 to 1 ug of the RNA was reverse transcribed using random hexamers. Amplification of TCR beta CDR3 used immunoSEQ multiplex PCR across 54 Vbeta and 13 Jbeta. From the immunoSEQ multiplex PCR reads, TCRdb called clonotypes with MiXCR, one entry per CDR3 protein. The table has 100,000 to 150,000 distinct CDR3 sequences, 75% to 90% seen once. These data come from a study of CD8 T cells in Susac syndrome. The CDR3 runs 14 residues. CDR1 and CDR2 from the germline V gene are SGDLS and YYNGEE. Trimming removed 0 bases at V and 4 bases at J, with 10 bases between. From blood CD8+ and CD4+ T cells, TCR beta sequences were generated. It was treatment-naive patients with stable or active relapsing-remitting disease who made up the multiple sclerosis controls. TEMRA cells underwent FACS enrichment and CD8+ and CD4+ T cells underwent negative isolation.

Sequenced: CD8+ T cells from PBMCs. The sequence derives from a human donor with multiple sclerosis. The V gene is TRBV9, the J gene TRBJ1-2; D is undetermined. In DNA form, the CDR3 reads TGTGCCAGCAGCGTAGGGGGAGGAAGCTATGGCTACACCTTC. It yields the protein CASSVGGGSYGYTF.